A selection of T cell receptor beta chains follows, all from one sample in a study of T cell responses to AZD1222 COVID-19 vaccine. This table comes from immunoSEQ multiplex PCR, and its TCRdb copy is limited to in-frame clones, with some not included. Among about 270,000 clones listed, roughly 93% were seen once. The sample consisted of peripheral blood, taken 28 days after the second AZD1222 dose. These receptors all stem from an adult who received the AZD1222 COVID-19 vaccine. Both conserved end residues are trimmed from each CDR3.

len: 11
v_gene: TRBV4-1
CDR3aa: ASSQKGGHEQY

len: 10
v_gene: TRBV9
CDR3aa: ASSTSRDGYT

len: 10
v_gene: TRBV7-9
CDR3aa: ASSFTGTEAF

len: 12
v_gene: TRBV5-5
CDR3aa: ASSKDFKGETQH

len: 15
v_gene: TRBV6-2/TRBV6-3
CDR3aa: ASSYSSGIAFDQPQH

len: 10
v_gene: TRBV28
CDR3aa: ASNKGPTEAF

len: 11
v_gene: TRBV19
CDR3aa: ASGGSLGQPQH

len: 13
v_gene: TRBV28
CDR3aa: ASNTGGLSDTEAF

len: 11
v_gene: TRBV30
CDR3aa: AWKAGVAYEQY

len: 13
v_gene: TRBV6-5
CDR3aa: ASSPFLAQQETQY

len: 11
v_gene: TRBV28
CDR3aa: ASSAGSNTEAF

len: 9
v_gene: TRBV20-1
CDR3aa: SARENTEAF

len: 13
v_gene: TRBV7-9
CDR3aa: ASSPTSGRSYEQY

len: 16
v_gene: TRBV23-1
CDR3aa: ASSQSEGDPPLALWAF

len: 12
v_gene: TRBV7-3
CDR3aa: ASSLSGTNNEQF

len: 11
v_gene: TRBV19
CDR3aa: ASSIGQGDGYT

len: 13
v_gene: TRBV4-1
CDR3aa: ASSQERESYNEQF

len: 14
v_gene: TRBV10-3
CDR3aa: AISEGSGGVKNEQF

len: 12
v_gene: TRBV18
CDR3aa: ASSPAGGNQPQH

len: 13
v_gene: TRBV2
CDR3aa: ASSENLGDNYGYT

len: 9
v_gene: TRBV6-5
CDR3aa: ASSYSSGYT

len: 13
v_gene: TRBV6-6
CDR3aa: ASTHGGRGHTEAF

len: 15
v_gene: TRBV25-1
CDR3aa: ASSAPLGATVGNTIY

len: 13
v_gene: TRBV5-1
CDR3aa: ASTQGGLAGYEQY

len: 9
v_gene: TRBV29-1
CDR3aa: SVFGGEKLF

len: 13
v_gene: TRBV28
CDR3aa: ASSLTSGPYNEQF

len: 11
v_gene: TRBV6-5
CDR3aa: ASRPGGLKGYT

len: 10
v_gene: TRBV15
CDR3aa: ATSRDIGAQH

len: 12
v_gene: TRBV4-3
CDR3aa: ASSPNGFRETQY

len: 15
v_gene: TRBV6-1
CDR3aa: ASSEAVRGGEEQPQH

len: 12
v_gene: TRBV18
CDR3aa: ASSPNRGVYEQY

len: 14
v_gene: TRBV7-6
CDR3aa: ASSLAASGRFNEQF

len: 9
v_gene: TRBV28
CDR3aa: ASNTDFEQY

len: 16
v_gene: TRBV5-1
CDR3aa: ASSFVGGTGGTNTEAF

len: 14
v_gene: TRBV28
CDR3aa: ASSGWRGMGANVLT

len: 11
v_gene: TRBV7-2
CDR3aa: ASSRTTTYEQY

len: 13
v_gene: TRBV5-1
CDR3aa: ASSTGGLVGQPQH

len: 11
v_gene: TRBV2
CDR3aa: ATQGQSNQPQH

len: 9
v_gene: TRBV20-1
CDR3aa: SARDARGYT

len: 11
v_gene: TRBV7-3
CDR3aa: ASSPSGPYGYT

len: 13
v_gene: TRBV11-1
CDR3aa: ASSLTGTGPYEQY

len: 11
v_gene: TRBV12-3/TRBV12-4
CDR3aa: ASSLGGGTEAF

len: 8
v_gene: TRBV6-1
CDR3aa: ASSEYEQY

len: 12
v_gene: TRBV13
CDR3aa: ASSLAGRMHEQY

len: 10
v_gene: TRBV27
CDR3aa: ASSPEAGELF